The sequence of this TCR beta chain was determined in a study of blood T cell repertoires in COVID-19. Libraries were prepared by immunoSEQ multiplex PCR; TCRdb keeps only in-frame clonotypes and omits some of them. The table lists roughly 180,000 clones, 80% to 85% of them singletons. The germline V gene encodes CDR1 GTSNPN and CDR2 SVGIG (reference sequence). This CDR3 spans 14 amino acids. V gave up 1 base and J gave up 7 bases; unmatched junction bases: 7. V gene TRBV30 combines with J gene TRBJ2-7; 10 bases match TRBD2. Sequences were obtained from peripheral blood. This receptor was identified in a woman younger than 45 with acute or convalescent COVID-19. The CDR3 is CAWSGASGSGEQYF. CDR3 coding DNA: TGTGCCTGGAGTGGGGCTAGCGGGAGTGGAGAGCAGTACTTC.